These 11 T cell receptor beta chains were sequenced from one sample in a study of T cell changes during pregnancy in multiple sclerosis. Profiled with immunoSEQ multiplex PCR; TCRdb holds only in-frame clones, not every one. This table holds some 40,000 clones, nearly 90% found once. This specimen was CD4+ T cells from peripheral blood mononuclear cells, taken in the first trimester of pregnancy. The receptors originated from a female donor with multiple sclerosis, enrolled in a pregnancy study.

J is TRBJ1-6 and V is TRBV5-6; D is ambiguous. Germline V lookup: CDR1 SGHDT, CDR2 YYEEEE. V shed 1 base and J shed 5 bases, with 4 bases lying between them. The CDR3 runs 13 residues. The CDR3 coding sequence is TGTGCCAGCAGCTTGTCAGATAATTCACCCCTCCACTTT. Residues: CASSLSDNSPLHF.

V usage is TRBV30 and J usage is TRBJ2-1; D might be TRBD1 (5 bases). CDR1 is GTSNPN and CDR2 is SVGIG in the germline V gene (reference sequence). The V and J ends lost 2 bases and 6 bases respectively, with 20 bases between them. The CDR3 extends over 16 amino acids. CDR3: CAWSKLQDPRPNEQFF. The CDR3 region has the DNA TGTGCCTGGAGTAAACTACAGGATCCGCGGCCCAATGAGCAGTTCTTC. The variable domain in full, with the rest retrieved from reference TRBV30 and TRBJ2-1, is SQTIHQWPATLVQPVGSPLSLECTVEGTSNPNLYWYRQAAGRGLQLLFYSVGIGQISSEVPQNLSASRPQDRQFILSSKKLLLSDSGFYLCAWSKLQDPRPNEQFFGPGTRLTVL.

This chain joins TRBV18 and TRBJ1-2, with D hard to call. Trimming took off 8 bases at V and 2 bases at J, with 12 bases between the two ends. CDR1 is KGHSH and CDR2 is LQKENI in the germline V gene. The CDR3 has 13 residues. In nucleotides, the CDR3 is TGTGCCAGCCTCAAAGGAGACAACTATGGCTACACCTTC. Translating it yields CASLKGDNYGYTF.

The chain has TRBV30 and TRBJ1-5; D may be TRBD1 (6 bases). Germline V gives CDR1 GTSNPN, CDR2 SVGIG (reference sequence). V was trimmed by 1 base and J by 4 bases, leaving 23 bases between them. The CDR3 is 18 amino acids. The CDR3 protein is CAWSAQGVLGLGNQPQHF. CDR3 DNA: TGTGCCTGGAGTGCACAGGGTGTATTGGGATTGGGTAATCAGCCCCAGCATTTT.

This clone was seen once. J is TRBJ1-2 and V is TRBV7-3, with D maybe TRBD1 (6 bases). Germline V gives CDR1 SGHTA, CDR2 FQGTGA. Trimming removed 2 bases at V and 2 bases at J, with 6 bases between. The CDR3 totals 13 residues. The CDR3 sequence is CASSLGQNYGYTF. The CDR3 bases are TGTGCCAGCAGCTTAGGACAGAACTATGGCTACACCTTC. Full variable domain (missing parts from reference TRBV7-3 and TRBJ1-2): GAGVSQTPSNKVTEKGKYVELRCDPISGHTALYWYRQSLGQGPEFLIYFQGTGAADDSGLPNDRFFAVRPEGSVSTLKIQRTERGDSAVYLCASSLGQNYGYTFGSGTRLTVV.

The V gene is TRBV2, the J gene TRBJ1-5, with 7 bases identical to TRBD1. This CDR3 contains 16 residues. From germline, CDR1 is SNHLY and CDR2 FYNNEI. V shed 6 bases, J shed 2 bases, and the junction held 10 bases outside the gene matches. CDR3 DNA: TGTGCCAGCAGGATAGGGGGCCTTGGCGGCAATCAGCCCCAGCATTTT. It encodes CASRIGGLGGNQPQHF.

The rearrangement links TRBV30 to TRBJ1-4, with D possibly matching TRBD1 (5 bases). The germline V gene encodes CDR1 GTSNPN and CDR2 SVGIG (reference sequence). Between the trimmed V and J ends, which lost 4 bases and 2 bases, there was a span of 17 bases. The length of the CDR3 is 16 residues. The CDR3 DNA is TGTGCCTGGACCCGGGGGATGGGAGTTACTAATGAAAAACTGTTTTTT. Translating it yields CAWTRGMGVTNEKLFF.

This rearrangement joins TRBV6-5 to TRBJ2-2; 7 nucleotides match TRBD1. Per germline, CDR1 MNHEY and CDR2 SVGAGI. The CDR3 contains 15 residues. Trimming removed 5 bases from V and 4 bases from J; junction bases left unmatched: 7. The CDR3 nucleotides are TGTGCCAGCAGTAGGAACAGGGGTGGCACCGGGGAGCTGTTTTTT. Its translation: CASSRNRGGTGELFF.

Only one count was recorded for this clone. The V call is TRBV4-2, the J call TRBJ2-1; TRBD2 aligns across 8 bases. The CDR3 extends over 17 amino acids. V shed 1 base, J shed 6 bases, and the junction held 11 bases outside the gene matches. CDR1 and CDR2 (germline): LGHNA, YNFKEQ. CDR3 region: CASSQVGLAGTSNEQFF. The CDR3 DNA reads as TGTGCCAGCAGCCAAGTGGGCCTAGCGGGTACTTCCAATGAGCAGTTCTTC.

The chain joins TRBV5-1 to TRBJ1-2; no clear D gene. V lost 0 bases and J 3 bases, leaving 15 bases between the germline ends. Germline values: CDR1 SGHRS, CDR2 YFSETQ. The CDR3 extends over 16 amino acids. CDR3: CASSLAAGYRDYGYTF. CDR3 DNA: TGCGCCAGCAGCTTGGCGGCGGGGTACCGTGACTATGGCTACACCTTC.

This clone has a single count. The rearrangement joins TRBV5-1 to TRBJ2-3, with 7 bases fitting TRBD2. The length of the CDR3 is 15 residues. The junction had 7 bases not matched to a gene; V was cut back by 4 bases and J by 2 bases. Germline V CDR1 and CDR2: SGHRS, YFSETQ. The DNA for the CDR3 is TGCGCCAGCAGCCCCGCGGGGGAGCTCACAGATACGCAGTATTTT. Its translation: CASSPAGELTDTQYF.